This T cell receptor beta chain is drawn from a study of CD8 T cells in Susac syndrome. Whole-study results and caveats: Susac-specific public clones in total CD8+ repertoires numbered 15 to 20; in CD8+ TEMRA repertoires, they numbered 5 or 6. Susac CD8+ clonal expansion peaked in TEMRA cells and active patients.

The V segment lost 4 bases and the J segment 6 bases; nucleotides outside the gene matches: 9. Germline-derived CDR1 and CDR2 are SGHNT and YYREEE (reference sequence). This CDR3 region has 16 residues. This clonotype was found once. What it binds is not known. The authors negatively isolated CD8+ and CD4+ T cells and FACS-enriched TEMRA cells. The RNA input was about 0.45 to 1 ug, and it was reverse transcribed with random hexamers. The TCR beta CDR3 was amplified by immunoSEQ multiplex PCR across 54 Vbeta, 13 Jbeta. TCRdb used MiXCR to reprocess the immunoSEQ multiplex PCR reads, holding one entry per CDR3 protein. This table holds around 170,000 distinct CDR3 sequences, 85% to 95% found once.

Sequences were obtained from CD8+ T cells from PBMCs. The chain has TRBV5-4 and TRBJ2-2, with TRBD2 identical over 10 bases. The sequence was obtained from a human donor with Susac syndrome. CDR3 nucleotide sequence: TGTGCCAGCAGCGCTTGGTTAGCGGGGGGATCCGGGGAGCTGTTTTTT. Protein product: CASSAWLAGGSGELFF.